The 24 T cell receptor beta chains below were found in one sample sequenced in a study of T-cell reconstitution after alpha-beta-depleted transplantation in children. TCRbeta library preparation incorporated unique molecular identifiers. In TCRdb, the PCR reads were re-called with MiXCR into one record per CDR3 protein. The repertoire holds some 640,000 distinct CDR3 sequences, with around 17% as singletons. The specimen comprised PBMCs from the stem cell graft donor, sampled from the stem cell graft. These receptor sequences come from a human donor who donated a stem cell graft to a child with acute myeloid leukemia.

V usage is TRBV12-3 or TRBV12-4 and J usage is TRBJ2-1, with 9 bases lining up with TRBD2. The CDR3 is made up of 20 amino acids. With V trimmed by 0 bases and J by 0 bases, 12 bases remained unmatched. CDR3 residues: CASSLADGLARKSSYNEQFF. The CDR3 DNA reads TGTGCCAGCAGTTTAGCGGATGGACTAGCGAGGAAAAGCTCCTACAATGAGCAGTTCTTC.

The rearrangement links TRBV6-2 or TRBV6-3 to TRBJ1-6; D is possibly TRBD1 (5 bases). The ends were cut back, 6 bases at V and 11 bases at J, with 20 bases in the middle. The V gene's germline CDR1 is MNHEY and CDR2 SVGEGT. There are 15 residues in the CDR3. CDR3 DNA: TGTGCCAGCAGCCAACTGAGGGACTCGGCGACACCCCTCCACTTT. This codes for CASSQLRDSATPLHF.

This clonotype was counted between two and nine times. The V and J genes are TRBV6-2 or TRBV6-3 and TRBJ2-5; 9 bases match TRBD2. J was trimmed by 2 bases and V by 7 bases; bases with no gene match: 5. The V gene's germline CDR1 is MNHEY and CDR2 SVGEGT. The CDR3 has 14 amino acids. CDR3 nucleotides: TGTGCCAGCAACCTAGCGGGGTTACAAGAGACCCAGTACTTC. Translating it yields CASNLAGLQETQYF.

The CDR3 region has the DNA TGTGCCAGCAGCCCGGGGGGACCCCCTTACGAGCAGTACGTC. It translates to CASSPGGPPYEQYV. The chain recombines TRBV6-2 or TRBV6-3 with TRBJ2-7, with 7 nucleotides matching TRBD2. Germline V gene lookup returns CDR1 MNHEY and CDR2 SVGEGT. Germline trimming cut 6 bases from V and 4 bases from J; bases unmatched to any gene: 9. CDR3 length equals 14 residues.

This rearrangement joins TRBV4-3 to TRBJ2-5; perhaps TRBD2 as D (7 bases). The CDR3 is 15 residues long. Between the trimmed V and J ends, which lost 3 bases and 5 bases, there was a span of 16 bases. Germline values: CDR1 LGHNA, CDR2 YSLEER. CDR3 DNA sequence: TGCGCCAGCAGCCATAGGGGGGGAACGGAGGAGACCCAGTACTTC. Encoded protein: CASSHRGGTEETQYF.

This clonotype was seen once. V and J are TRBV12-3 or TRBV12-4 and TRBJ2-3, with D possibly being TRBD1 or TRBD2 (5 bases each). The V end lost 6 bases, the J end lost 2 bases, and 18 bases lay between the germline ends. CDR3 size: 16 residues. For the CDR3, the DNA is TGTGCCAGCAGCCCACCGGGGCCCGCGTTCACAGATACGCAGTATTTT. This gives the protein CASSPPGPAFTDTQYF.

The gene calls are TRBV7-9 and TRBJ2-1; 9 bases align to TRBD2. V was clipped by 3 bases and J by 7 bases; unmatched bases: 7. The length of the CDR3 is 15 residues. The germline V gene encodes CDR1 SEHNR and CDR2 FQNEAQ (reference sequence). The CDR3 spells CASSLSMSGGNEQFF. For the CDR3, the DNA is TGTGCCAGCAGCTTGAGTATGAGCGGGGGGAATGAGCAGTTCTTC. The whole variable domain, filled in from reference TRBV7-9 and TRBJ2-1, reads DTGVSQNPRHKITKRGQNVTFRCDPISEHNRLYWYRQTLGQGPEFLTYFQNEAQLEKSRLLSDRFSAERPKGSFSTLEIQRTEQGDSAMYLCASSLSMSGGNEQFFGPGTRLTVL.

This clonotype has more than one count but fewer than ten. This chain uses TRBV4-2 with TRBJ1-5; D unresolved. Germline values: CDR1 LGHNA, CDR2 YNFKEQ. Deletions cut 1 base from V and 3 bases from J, with 10 bases between. The CDR3 is 15 amino acids. The CDR3 sequence: CASSQVGPDNQPQHF. The DNA for the CDR3 is TGTGCCAGCAGCCAAGTCGGGCCAGACAATCAGCCCCAGCATTTT.

This clonotype was counted at least ten times. The chain combines TRBV20-1 with TRBJ2-1; a weak D match, TRBD1 (5 bases). Trimming shortened V by 4 bases and J by 1 base, and 17 bases separated the two germline ends. Germline CDR1 and CDR2: DFQATT and SNEGSKA (reference sequence). This CDR3 spans 16 amino acids. CDR3 nucleotide sequence: TGCAGTGCTACGCCCTTTTTCCACAGGTCCTACAATGAGCAGTTCTTC. Amino acid sequence: CSATPFFHRSYNEQFF.

The J gene is TRBJ2-1, the V gene TRBV4-2; TRBD2 matches at 8 bases. J lost 8 bases, V lost 0 bases, and 15 bases had no gene match. This CDR3 contains 18 residues. Germline V gives CDR1 LGHNA, CDR2 YNFKEQ. The CDR3: CASSQDHPAGVQRDEQFF. CDR3 sequence (DNA): TGTGCCAGCAGCCAAGATCATCCAGCGGGGGTTCAGAGGGATGAGCAGTTCTTC.

Only one count was recorded for this clonotype. The chain has TRBV5-1 and TRBJ1-2, with 7 bases matching TRBD1. The CDR3 loop spans 14 amino acids. Trimming at V came to 4 bases and at J to 6 bases, leaving 9 bases not matched to a gene. The germline gives CDR1 SGHRS, CDR2 YFSETQ. The CDR3 reads CASSPDRARDGYTF. The CDR3 bases are TGCGCCAGCAGCCCCGACAGGGCTCGGGATGGCTACACCTTC.

This clonotype was recorded at least ten times. The chain links TRBV20-1 to TRBJ2-5, with D tentatively TRBD1 or TRBD2 (5 bases each). V was pared by 6 bases and J by 3 bases, with 23 bases between. CDR1 is DFQATT, CDR2 SNEGSKA, per germline (reference sequence). This CDR3 region has 16 residues. The CDR3 DNA sequence: TGCAGTGCGGGAGTGCAGGGTTCCCCACCAAAAGAGACCCAGTACTTC. Translating gives CSAGVQGSPPKETQYF.

This clonotype was detected only a few times. The chain couples TRBV4-1 to TRBJ2-5; 7 nucleotides agree with TRBD2. Germline CDR1 reads MGHRA; CDR2 reads YSYEKL. The CDR3 loop spans 17 amino acids. Losses at the gene ends were 0 bases for V and 2 bases for J; bases not matched to a gene: 9. CDR3: CASSQDRTSAAQETQYF. CDR3 nucleotides: TGCGCCAGCAGCCAAGATAGAACTAGCGCTGCTCAAGAGACCCAGTACTTC.

The rearrangement joins TRBV29-1 to TRBJ1-2, with a possible D match to TRBD1 (6 bases). This CDR3 spans 13 amino acids. V was pared by 3 bases and J by 2 bases, with 10 bases between. Germline-derived CDR1 and CDR2 are SQVTM and ANQGSEA. The CDR3 region has the DNA TGCAGCGTTGACGGGGACACCAACTATGGCTACACCTTC. Translated: CSVDGDTNYGYTF.

The chain links TRBV2 to TRBJ1-1; possibly TRBD1 for D (5 bases). Trimming removed 10 bases at V and 1 base at J, with 16 bases between. This CDR3 is 14 amino acids long. The germline gives CDR1 SNHLY, CDR2 FYNNEI. The CDR3: CATFYGATNTEAFF. The CDR3, as DNA: TGTGCCACCTTCTACGGGGCGACGAACACTGAAGCTTTCTTT.

V and J are TRBV7-2 and TRBJ2-7, with 8 bases lining up with TRBD1. From germline, CDR1 is SGHTA and CDR2 FQGNSA. This CDR3 is built from 16 residues. V gave up 4 bases and J gave up 2 bases; unmatched junction bases: 10. The CDR3 loop reads CASSYALGQAPYEQYF. Here the CDR3 DNA reads TGTGCCAGCAGCTATGCGCTGGGACAGGCCCCCTACGAGCAGTACTTC.

The rearrangement joins TRBV7-9 to TRBJ2-5; D perhaps matches TRBD2 (6 bases). Germline CDR1 is SEHNR and CDR2 is FQNEAQ (reference sequence). The CDR3 loop spans 13 amino acids. With 3 bases removed from V and 5 bases from J, the gap between germline ends came to 10 bases. The DNA for the CDR3 is TGTGCCAGCAGCTTCACCCTAGCGGAGACCCAGTACTTC. Its translation: CASSFTLAETQYF.

The chain employs TRBV12-3 or TRBV12-4 and TRBJ2-1, with D perhaps TRBD1 (7 bases). V shed 7 bases and J shed 9 bases, with 19 bases lying between them. This CDR3 comprises 14 residues. In nucleotides, the CDR3 is TGTGCCAGCACCAGACAGGGCCAAGCGGGTGAGCAGTTCTTC. Translation gives CASTRQGQAGEQFF.

The chain joins TRBV7-2 to TRBJ1-1; D may be TRBD1 (6 bases). CDR3 size: 14 residues. Between the trimmed V and J ends, which lost 5 bases and 4 bases, there was a span of 14 bases. The germline V gene encodes CDR1 SGHTA and CDR2 FQGNSA. Here the CDR3 reads CASSLGRGSTEAFF. The CDR3 nucleotides are TGTGCCAGCAGCCTGGGCAGGGGATCCACTGAAGCTTTCTTT.

This clonotype was detected ten times or more. The CDR3 nucleotides are TGCGCCAGCAGACCTGAACTGGACGGCTTGAACTATGGCTACACCTTC. Protein sequence: CASRPELDGLNYGYTF. The chain couples TRBV5-1 to TRBJ1-2; D is ambiguous. Germline V gene data show CDR1 as SGHRS and CDR2 as YFSETQ. This CDR3 is built from 16 residues. Trimming left V 5 bases short and J 2 bases short, with 19 bases between.

This clonotype came up many times. The chain recombines TRBV6-5 with TRBJ1-5; possibly TRBD1 for D (5 bases). Germline V lookup: CDR1 MNHEY, CDR2 SVGAGI. The CDR3 contains 14 residues. The V end lost 2 bases, the J end lost 5 bases, and 10 bases lay between the germline ends. The DNA for the CDR3 is TGTGCCAGCAGTTACGATCAGGGTTATCAGCCCCAGCATTTT. Translation: CASSYDQGYQPQHF.

This clonotype was seen a handful of times. The chain carries TRBV6-2 or TRBV6-3 and TRBJ2-2; no definite D call. The CDR3 runs 10 residues. Germline loops: CDR1 MNHEY, CDR2 SVGEGT. V lost 10 bases to trimming and J lost 6 bases, with 6 bases between them. The CDR3 protein is CATQAGELFF. The CDR3 region has the DNA TGTGCCACACAAGCCGGGGAGCTGTTTTTT.

This clonotype was picked up many times. The chain recombines TRBV12-3 or TRBV12-4 with TRBJ1-1; TRBD1 agrees at 7 bases. Trimming took 5 bases from V and 3 from J; bases not matched to a gene: 6. This CDR3 has 14 amino acids. As DNA, the CDR3 is TGTGCCAGCAGTACTACAGGGGCTTACACTGAAGCTTTCTTT. This sequence encodes CASSTTGAYTEAFF.

This clonotype was counted many times. This chain uses TRBV12-3 or TRBV12-4 with TRBJ2-2; TRBD1 might be the D (5 bases). CDR3 size: 14 residues. Trimming took 4 bases from V and 4 from J, leaving 10 bases between them. In DNA form, the CDR3 reads TGTGCCAGCAGTTCCTACAGGTCCACCGGGGAGCTGTTTTTT. It codes for CASSSYRSTGELFF.